This T cell receptor (beta chain) was sequenced during a study of regulatory dendritic cells for organ transplantation. About the research overall: Day 6 dendritic cell cultures were stimulated with LPS. Findings and limits, study-wide: Memory CD8+ clonal expansion seemed more limited with regulatory than mature dendritic cells.

Germline V gene lookup returns CDR1 DFQATT and CDR2 SNEGSKA (reference sequence). Trimming removed 5 bases at V and 3 bases at J, with 5 bases between. The CDR3 loop spans 10 amino acids. The data were produced by immunoSEQ multiplex PCR, yet TCRdb's version contains in-frame clones alone and is incomplete. The sample includes approximately 22,000 clones, 85% of them seen just once. In its sample, this clone was seen a few times. The antigen is not known. CFSE-labeled sorted T cells met regulatory or mature dendritic cells for 5 days. Naive CD45RA+ and memory CD45RO+ CD4+ or CD8+ T cells were FACS-sorted.

The TCR was taken from a human donor in good health. This chain links TRBV20-1 with TRBJ2-7, with D uncertain. The material sequenced was naive CD4+ T cells from blood cultured with dendritic cells. Subset specified: CD45RA+ naive T cells. The CDR3 protein is CSAGYYEQYF. In DNA, the CDR3 is TGCAGTGCTGGTTACTACGAGCAGTACTTC.